This T cell receptor (beta chain) appears in the sequencing data of a study of graft-versus-host responses after intestinal transplantation. As for the study in general: Recipients had multivisceral, liver-intestinal, or isolated intestinal transplants. After anti-thymocyte globulin induction, recipients took tacrolimus and steroids for about 3 years. The study's findings and limits: The study associated peak circulating GvH clone levels with early post-transplant HvG declines. Some GvH clones appeared in ileal mucosa or blood before recipient bone marrow.

Produced via immunoSEQ multiplex PCR; TCRdb's table is partial and in-frame only. The table shows tens of thousands of clones, with about 90% occurring only once. Germline trimming cut 6 bases from V and 3 bases from J; bases unmatched to any gene: 11. Germline V gene data show CDR1 as MDHEN and CDR2 as SYDVKM. CDR3 length: 15 residues. For this clone: Its antigen is undetermined.

This TCR was sampled from a human donor who received an intestinal transplant. The V call is TRBV28, the J call TRBJ2-7, with 7 bases aligning to TRBD1. The specimen comprised unstimulated CD8+ T cells sorted from spleen or lymph node cells, sampled before intestinal transplant. CDR3 sequence (DNA): TGTGCCAGCAGCCTCTCCTGGACAGGTAGCTACGAGCAGTACTTC. Amino acids: CASSLSWTGSYEQYF.